The 6 T cell receptor beta chains given below trace back to one sample, sequenced in a study of CD8 T cells in Susac syndrome. RNA amounts of roughly 0.45 to 1 ug underwent reverse transcription with random hexamers. A single record per CDR3 protein comes from TCRdb applying MiXCR to the immunoSEQ multiplex PCR reads. The data contain 140,000 to 150,000 distinct CDR3 sequences, 90% to 96% of them singletons. The sequenced material came from CD4+ T cells from PBMCs. The source is a human donor with Susac syndrome.

The rearrangement uses TRBV7-9 and TRBJ1-5; D uncertain. CDR3 size: 15 residues. In germline, CDR1 is SEHNR, CDR2 FQNEAQ (reference sequence). V was trimmed by 1 base and J by 3 bases, leaving 10 bases between them. The CDR3 region is CASSLEGLVNQPQHF. The DNA of the CDR3 is TGTGCCAGCAGCTTAGAGGGCCTGGTCAATCAGCCCCAGCATTTT.

The chain carries TRBV29-1 and TRBJ2-2; weak D call: TRBD2 (6 bases). Germline assignment: CDR1 SQVTM and CDR2 ANQGSEA. The germline V and J ends were trimmed by 1 base and 7 bases, with 10 bases remaining between them. CDR3 length: 13 amino acids. The DNA for the CDR3 is TGCAGCGTTGAAGGGACTACGGGCGGGGAGCTGTTTTTT. Its translation is CSVEGTTGGELFF.

The rearrangement uses TRBV28 and TRBJ2-1, with 8 bases that match TRBD2. The CDR3 covers 16 residues. Germline V lookup: CDR1 MDHEN, CDR2 SYDVKM. V lost 4 bases to trimming and J lost 1 base; unmatched junction nucleotides: 6. CDR3 protein: CASSSSGSRSYNEQFF. The CDR3 DNA reads as TGTGCCAGCAGTTCGAGCGGGAGTAGGTCCTACAATGAGCAGTTCTTC.

V usage is TRBV25-1 and J usage is TRBJ2-5; tentative D call: TRBD2 (5 bases). Trimming pared 6 bases from V and 5 bases from J, leaving 16 bases between. Germline V gene data show CDR1 as MGHDK and CDR2 as SYGVNS. The CDR3 length is 14 residues. Written as DNA, the CDR3 is TGTGCCAGCAGCGACGCACGGGGTAGCGAGACCCAGTACTTC. This gives the protein CASSDARGSETQYF. Using reference TRBV25-1 and TRBJ2-5 for the parts outside the CDR3, the full variable domain is EADIYQTPRYLVIGTGKKITLECSQTMGHDKMYWYQQDPGMELHLIHYSYGVNSTEKGDLSSESTVSRIRTEHFPLTLESARPSHTSQYLCASSDARGSETQYFGPGTRLLVL.

This sequence joins TRBV28 and TRBJ2-5, with 9 positions matching TRBD1. Germline-derived CDR1 and CDR2 are MDHEN and SYDVKM. J was trimmed by 0 bases and V by 7 bases; bases with no gene match: 3. The CDR3 covers 14 residues. CDR3 region: CASTRDRDQETQYF. The CDR3 DNA reads TGTGCCAGCACCCGGGACAGGGACCAAGAGACCCAGTACTTC. Full variable domain (missing parts from reference TRBV28 and TRBJ2-5): DVKVTQSSRYLVKRTGEKVFLECVQDMDHENMFWYRQDPGLGLRLIYFSYDVKMKEKGDIPEGYSVSREKKERFSLILESASTNQTSMYLCASTRDRDQETQYFGPGTRLLVL.

V usage is TRBV11-2 and J usage is TRBJ1-2; D is perhaps TRBD1 (5 bases). Looked up from germline, CDR1 is SGHAT and CDR2 is FQNNGV. V shed 5 bases and J shed 0 bases, with 16 bases lying between them. The CDR3 consists of 16 residues. In nucleotides, the CDR3 is TGTGCCAGCAGCCCGGGACCCTACCGTCCTAACTATGGCTACACCTTC. Protein sequence: CASSPGPYRPNYGYTF.